This TCR beta chain was sequenced during a study of T cells after yellow fever vaccination. Study at large: When fractions had low cell numbers, they were prepared with SMART-Seq v4 Ultra Low Input.

By 5'RACE template switching, TCR cDNA was produced, with a universal primer site and UMIs added in the process. Using its own MiXCR run on the 5' RACE reads, TCRdb lists one record per CDR3 protein. Here the sample spans some 600,000 distinct CDR3 sequences, less than 20% being singletons. Regarding the study as a whole: Though it reached lower strength, the secondary response hit its peak faster, day 5 versus 15. Some clonotypes were seen in both the CD4 and the CD8 compartments. These made up a small share and likely arose from convergent recombination.

Comment on this clonotype: Its specificity is not known.

The CDR3 consists of 14 residues. CDR1 and CDR2 from the germline V gene are KGHSH and LQKENI. V lost 6 bases, J lost 5 bases, and 2 bases stayed unmatched. V usage is TRBV18 and J usage is TRBJ2-7; the match to TRBD2 covers 15 bases. The material sequenced was PBMCs, taken 5 to 6 days after the first yellow fever vaccination. The sequence came from a man between 18 and 29 years old who received the YFV17D yellow fever vaccine. The CDR3 DNA follows: TGTGCCAGCTCGGGACTAGCGGGGGGCCACGAGCAGTACGTC. Amino acids: CASSGLAGGHEQYV.